The 4 T cell receptor beta chains given below trace back to one sample, sequenced in a study of blood T cell repertoires in COVID-19. TCRdb keeps only in-frame clones here, not all; method: immunoSEQ multiplex PCR. The sample carries around 200,000 clones, 87% recorded once. The source material was peripheral blood. These receptors originate from a man in his fifties or sixties who had recovered from COVID-19.

The genes are TRBV20-1 and TRBJ1-1; 8 nucleotides align to TRBD1. The CDR3 loop spans 16 amino acids. The ends lost 3 bases at V and 0 bases at J; junction bases unmatched: 9. Germline V gene data show CDR1 as DFQATT and CDR2 as SNEGSKA (reference sequence). Here the CDR3 DNA reads TGCAGTGCTAGTAAGGCAGGGGGCGGAATGAACACTGAAGCTTTCTTT. As protein: CSASKAGGGMNTEAFF.

CDR3 protein: CASSHIYNSPLHF. The CDR3 coding sequence is TGTGCCAGCAGCCATATTTATAATTCACCCCTCCACTTT. This chain joins TRBV3-1 (or the pseudogene TRBV3-2) and TRBJ1-6; no reliable D call. This CDR3 comprises 13 residues. V lost 3 bases and J lost 4, with 4 bases in between. Germline values: CDR1 LGHDT, CDR2 YNNKEL (reference sequence).

The V gene is TRBV9, the J gene TRBJ2-1, with 8 bases aligning to TRBD1. V dropped 0 bases and J dropped 6; count of bases not matched to a gene: 2. This CDR3 is 14 amino acids long. CDR1 and CDR2 (germline): SGDLS, YYNGEE. The chain's CDR3 is CASSVGTGGNEQFF. The CDR3 DNA sequence: TGTGCCAGCAGCGTAGGAACAGGGGGCAATGAGCAGTTCTTC.

The table lists this clone with a count of one. The CDR3 DNA reads as TGTGCCAGCAGCCCCCAGGTGGCAACTAATGAAAAACTGTTTTTT. Translated: CASSPQVATNEKLFF. The rearrangement links TRBV7-9 to TRBJ1-4, with no clear D. Deletions cut 5 bases from V and 0 bases from J, with 10 bases between. Per germline, CDR1 SEHNR and CDR2 FQNEAQ (reference sequence). CDR3 length: 15 amino acids.